The rows below give T cell receptor beta chains drawn from one sample of a study of blood T cell repertoires in COVID-19. TCRdb's copy holds only in-frame clones and misses some; the assay was immunoSEQ multiplex PCR. The sample contains 180,000 or so clones, approximately 87% of which appear only once. Sequenced: peripheral blood. The source is a person aged 65 to 85 with COVID-19, enrolled during active disease. Both conserved end residues are part of each CDR3. D genes are given only for firm matches.

D gene,V gene,CDR3 length,J gene,CDR3 protein,CDR3 DNA
TRBD2,TRBV6-2/TRBV6-3,19,TRBJ2-5,CASSLIGTSGGDRQETQYF,TGTGCCAGCAGTTTAATCGGGACTAGCGGGGGGGACCGACAAGAGACCCAGTACTTC
TRBD2,TRBV18,18,TRBJ2-1,CASSPSPVAGGTYNEQFF,TGTGCCAGCTCACCGTCCCCGGTGGCGGGAGGGACCTACAATGAGCAGTTCTTC
TRBD1,TRBV19,15,TRBJ2-1,CASSLRTGHYNEQFF,TGTGCCAGTAGTCTCCGGACAGGGCACTACAATGAGCAGTTCTTC
-,TRBV5-1,17,TRBJ2-3,CASSLGALPVSTDTQYF,TGCGCCAGCAGCTTGGGGGCCCTACCGGTTAGCACAGATACGCAGTATTTT
-,TRBV6-5,15,TRBJ1-4,CASSYSNREWEKLFF,TGTGCCAGCAGTTACTCAAACAGGGAATGGGAAAAACTGTTTTTT
-,TRBV20-1,13,TRBJ1-2,CSASEFSDYGYTF,TGCAGTGCTAGTGAGTTCAGTGACTATGGCTACACCTTC
TRBD1,TRBV2,15,TRBJ1-1,CASSERLQGATEAFF,TGTGCCAGCAGTGAAAGGCTTCAGGGGGCGACTGAAGCTTTCTTT
TRBD1,TRBV24-1,12,TRBJ2-2,CATDRGLGELFF,TGTGCCACGGACAGGGGGCTAGGGGAGCTGTTTTTT
-,TRBV6-5,14,TRBJ1-5,CASRPRQANQPQHF,TGTGCCAGCAGACCCCGACAGGCAAATCAGCCCCAGCATTTT
TRBD1,TRBV27,16,TRBJ2-7,CASSPPGQGEWNEQYF,TGTGCCAGCAGCCCCCCGGGACAGGGGGAATGGAACGAGCAGTACTTC
-,TRBV12-3/TRBV12-4,13,TRBJ2-7,CASTITADYEQYF,TGTGCCAGCACCATAACGGCGGATTACGAGCAGTACTTC